This T cell receptor beta chain was sequenced in a study of blood T cell repertoires in COVID-19. Study at large: From the United States, Italy and Spain came samples of acute and convalescent COVID-19. T cells, B-cell-depleted T cells, or PBMCs provided the cDNA or gDNA that served as material.

Produced via immunoSEQ multiplex PCR; TCRdb's table is partial and in-frame only. The profile shows 150,000 or so clones, around 85% of them singletons. This sequence was found in a man aged 55 to 70 with COVID-19, enrolled during active disease. Sequencing was done on a sample of peripheral blood.

This CDR3 is CASGLAGGSYNEQFF. The DNA for the CDR3 is TGCGCCAGCGGGTTGGCGGGGGGATCATACAATGAGCAGTTCTTC. The rearrangement joins TRBV5-1 to TRBJ2-1; 8 bases fit TRBD2. The V segment lost 7 bases and the J segment 4 bases; nucleotides outside the gene matches: 10. The CDR3 loop spans 15 amino acids. From germline, CDR1 is SGHRS and CDR2 YFSETQ. Using reference TRBV5-1 and TRBJ2-1 for the parts outside the CDR3, the full variable domain is KAGVTQTPRYLIKTRGQQVTLSCSPISGHRSVSWYQQTPGQGLQFLFEYFSETQRNKGNFPGRFSGRQFSNSRSEMNVSTLELGDSALYLCASGLAGGSYNEQFFGPGTRLTVL.